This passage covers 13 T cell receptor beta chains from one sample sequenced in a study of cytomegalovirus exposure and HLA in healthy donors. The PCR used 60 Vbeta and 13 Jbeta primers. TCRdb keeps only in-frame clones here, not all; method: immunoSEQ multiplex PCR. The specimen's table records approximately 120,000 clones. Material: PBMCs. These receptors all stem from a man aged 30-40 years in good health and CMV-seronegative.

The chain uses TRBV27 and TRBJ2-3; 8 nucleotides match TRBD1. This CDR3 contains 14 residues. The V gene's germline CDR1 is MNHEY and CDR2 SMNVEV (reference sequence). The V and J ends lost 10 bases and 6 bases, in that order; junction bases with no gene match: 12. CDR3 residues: CATPTGQAWDTQYF. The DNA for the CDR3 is TGTGCCACCCCTACGGGACAGGCATGGGATACGCAGTATTTT.

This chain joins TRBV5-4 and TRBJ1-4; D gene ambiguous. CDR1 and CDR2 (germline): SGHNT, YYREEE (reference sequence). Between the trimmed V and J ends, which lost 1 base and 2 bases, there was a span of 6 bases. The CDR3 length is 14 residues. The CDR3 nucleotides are TGTGCCAGCAGCTTGACACCGACTAATGAAAAACTGTTTTTT. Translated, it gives CASSLTPTNEKLFF.

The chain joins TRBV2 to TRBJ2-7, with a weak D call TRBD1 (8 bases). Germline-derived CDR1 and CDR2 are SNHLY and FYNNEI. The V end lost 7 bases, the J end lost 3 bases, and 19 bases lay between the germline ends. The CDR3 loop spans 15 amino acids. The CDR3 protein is CASKTFTGGGYEQYF. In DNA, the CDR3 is TGTGCCAGCAAAACCTTTACAGGGGGGGGCTACGAGCAGTACTTC.

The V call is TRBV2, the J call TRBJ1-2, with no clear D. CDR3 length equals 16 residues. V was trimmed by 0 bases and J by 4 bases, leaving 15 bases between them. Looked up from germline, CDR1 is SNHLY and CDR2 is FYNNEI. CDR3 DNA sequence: TGTGCCAGCAGTGAAGCCTACCGGATAGCTTCCTATGGCTACACCTTC. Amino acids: CASSEAYRIASYGYTF.

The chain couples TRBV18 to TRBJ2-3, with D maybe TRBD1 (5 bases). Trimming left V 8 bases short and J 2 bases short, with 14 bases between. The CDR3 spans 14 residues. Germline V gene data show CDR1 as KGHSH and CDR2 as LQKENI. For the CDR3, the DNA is TGTGCCAGCACGGACAAGGGCTCCACAGATACGCAGTATTTT. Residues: CASTDKGSTDTQYF.

CDR3 loop: CASRQGNYGYTF. The CDR3 DNA reads TGTGCCAGCAGGCAGGGTAACTATGGCTACACCTTC. This rearrangement joins TRBV2 to TRBJ1-2, with D perhaps matching TRBD1 (5 bases). CDR3 length: 12 amino acids. V lost 6 bases, J lost 1 base, and 6 bases lay in between. Germline CDR1 and CDR2: SNHLY and FYNNEI.

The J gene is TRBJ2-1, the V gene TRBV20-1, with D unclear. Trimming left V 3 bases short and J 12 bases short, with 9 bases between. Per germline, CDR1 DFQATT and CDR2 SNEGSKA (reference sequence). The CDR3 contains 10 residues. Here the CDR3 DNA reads TGCAGTGCTAGTGCGGCTGGGCAGTTCTTC. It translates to CSASAAGQFF.

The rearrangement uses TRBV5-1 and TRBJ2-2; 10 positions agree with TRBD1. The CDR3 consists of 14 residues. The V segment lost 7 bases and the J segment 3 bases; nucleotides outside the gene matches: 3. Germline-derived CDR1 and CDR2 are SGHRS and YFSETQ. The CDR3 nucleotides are TGCGCCAGCCGACAGGGGGCCGACACCGGGGAGCTGTTTTTT. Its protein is CASRQGADTGELFF.

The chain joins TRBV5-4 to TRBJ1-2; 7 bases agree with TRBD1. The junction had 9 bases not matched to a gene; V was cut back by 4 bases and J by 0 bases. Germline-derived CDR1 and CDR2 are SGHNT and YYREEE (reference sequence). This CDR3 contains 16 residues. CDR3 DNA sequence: TGTGCCAGCAGCGACGCCCGACAGGGCGCTAACTATGGCTACACCTTC. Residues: CASSDARQGANYGYTF.

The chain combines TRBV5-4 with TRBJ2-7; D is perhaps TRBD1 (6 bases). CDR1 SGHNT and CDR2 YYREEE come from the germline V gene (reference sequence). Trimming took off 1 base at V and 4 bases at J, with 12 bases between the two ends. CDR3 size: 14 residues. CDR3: CASSLYRDMYEQYF. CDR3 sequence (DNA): TGTGCCAGCAGCTTGTACAGGGATATGTACGAGCAGTACTTC.

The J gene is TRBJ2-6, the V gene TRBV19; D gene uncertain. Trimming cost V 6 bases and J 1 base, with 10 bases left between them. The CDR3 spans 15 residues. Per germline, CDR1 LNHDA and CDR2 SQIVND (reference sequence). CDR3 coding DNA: TGTGCCAGTAGGAGCGTGAAATCTGGGGCCAACGTCCTGACTTTC. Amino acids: CASRSVKSGANVLTF. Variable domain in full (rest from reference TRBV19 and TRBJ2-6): DGGITQSPKYLFRKEGQNVTLSCEQNLNHDAMYWYRQDPGQGLRLIYYSQIVNDFQKGDIAEGYSVSREKKESFPLTVTSAQKNPTAFYLCASRSVKSGANVLTFGAGSRLTVL.

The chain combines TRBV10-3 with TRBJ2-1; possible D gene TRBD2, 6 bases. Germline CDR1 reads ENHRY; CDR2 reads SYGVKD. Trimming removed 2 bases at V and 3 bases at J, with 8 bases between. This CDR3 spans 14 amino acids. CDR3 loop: CAISEGLLYNEQFF. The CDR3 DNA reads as TGTGCCATCAGTGAGGGACTACTCTACAATGAGCAGTTCTTC.

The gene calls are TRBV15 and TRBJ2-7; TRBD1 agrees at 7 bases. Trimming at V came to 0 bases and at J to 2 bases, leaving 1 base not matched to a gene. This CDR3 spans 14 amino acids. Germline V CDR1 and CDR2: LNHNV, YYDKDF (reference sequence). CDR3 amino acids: CATSRDQGAYEQYF. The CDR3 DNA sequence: TGTGCCACCAGCAGAGACCAGGGGGCCTACGAGCAGTACTTC.